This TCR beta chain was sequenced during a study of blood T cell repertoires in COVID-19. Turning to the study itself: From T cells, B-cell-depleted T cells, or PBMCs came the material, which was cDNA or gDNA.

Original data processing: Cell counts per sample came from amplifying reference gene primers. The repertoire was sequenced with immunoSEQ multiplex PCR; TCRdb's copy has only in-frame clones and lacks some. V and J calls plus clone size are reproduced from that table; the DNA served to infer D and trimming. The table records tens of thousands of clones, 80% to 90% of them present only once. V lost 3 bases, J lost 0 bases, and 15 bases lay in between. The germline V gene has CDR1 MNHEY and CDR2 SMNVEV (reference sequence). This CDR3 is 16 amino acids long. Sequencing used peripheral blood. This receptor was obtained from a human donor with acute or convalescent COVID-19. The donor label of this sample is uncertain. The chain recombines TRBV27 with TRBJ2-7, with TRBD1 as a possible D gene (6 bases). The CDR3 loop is CASSLRLDRSSYEQYF. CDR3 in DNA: TGTGCCAGCAGTTTGAGGCTAGACAGGAGCTCCTACGAGCAGTACTTC.